This T cell receptor (beta chain) derives from a study of blood T cell repertoires in COVID-19. Study information: Both acute and convalescent COVID-19 samples were obtained from the United States, Italy and Spain.

Germline values: CDR1 PRHDT, CDR2 FYEKMQ (reference sequence). V was clipped by 5 bases and J by 0 bases, with 8 bases between them. This CDR3 region has 14 residues. Methods used by the authors: By means of reference gene primer amplification, nucleated cell counts were estimated. Profiling relied on immunoSEQ multiplex PCR, and the TCRdb table lists in-frame clones only, not all of them. Clonal size and the V and J genes are those of that table, whereas D and trimming came from the DNA. The sample lists fewer than 200,000 clones, 88% occurring once. This chain connects TRBV13 to TRBJ1-3; D is uncertain. The sequencing sample was made of peripheral blood. This sequence was found in a man aged 35-49 years with active or convalescent COVID-19. CDR3 region: CASSQVSSGNTIYF. DNA of the CDR3: TGTGCCAGCAGCCAGGTATCCTCTGGAAACACCATATATTTT.